The 19 T cell receptor beta chains listed next were all sequenced from one sample in a study of blood T cell repertoires in COVID-19. Sequencing was performed with immunoSEQ multiplex PCR; in TCRdb, only in-frame clones are kept and a portion is missing. The sample has around 200,000 clones, about 80% seen once; the top ten hold approximately 4.8%. Input material: peripheral blood. The receptors here all came from a man aged 45-65 years with active or convalescent COVID-19.

The chain uses TRBV5-1 and TRBJ1-4; 8 bases fit TRBD1. Germline V CDR1 and CDR2: SGHRS, YFSETQ. The V and J ends lost 7 bases and 3 bases, in that order; junction bases with no gene match: 2. The CDR3 has 13 amino acids. The DNA for the CDR3 is TGCGCCAGCTCGACAGGGGCTAATGAAAAACTGTTTTTT. It specifies CASSTGANEKLFF.

The rearrangement joins TRBV6-1 to TRBJ2-4; 8 bases line up with TRBD1. Losses at the gene ends were 1 base for V and 8 bases for J; bases not matched to a gene: 10. This CDR3 region has 16 residues. Germline lookup yields CDR1 MNHNS and CDR2 SASEGT. CDR3 loop: CASSEEGRGRLYIQYF. The CDR3 bases are TGTGCCAGCAGTGAAGAAGGCAGGGGGCGATTGTACATTCAGTACTTC.

Only a few counts were recorded for this clone. The rearrangement uses TRBV27 and TRBJ2-7; D not resolved. Trimming took off 5 bases at V and 2 bases at J, with 16 bases between the two ends. This CDR3 contains 15 residues. Germline CDR1 is MNHEY and CDR2 is SMNVEV (reference sequence). CDR3 bases: TGTGCCAGCAGTCCCGCCCCGGAAGGAGCCTACGAGCAGTACTTC. As protein: CASSPAPEGAYEQYF.

This chain joins TRBV7-2 and TRBJ1-2, with no clear D. The CDR3 has 13 amino acids. Deletions cut 3 bases from V and 2 bases from J, with 7 bases between. The germline CDR1 and CDR2 sequences are SGHTA and FQGNSA. CDR3 region: CASSLEVNYGYTF. In DNA form, the CDR3 reads TGTGCCAGCAGCTTGGAGGTAAACTATGGCTACACCTTC.

The rearrangement links TRBV29-1 to TRBJ1-5, with a possible D match to TRBD1 (5 bases). V lost 2 bases and J lost 1, with 12 bases in between. From germline, CDR1 is SQVTM and CDR2 ANQGSEA. There are 15 residues in the CDR3. CDR3 DNA sequence: TGCAGCGTTGAACTAGGGGTAGGGAGCAATCAGCCCCAGCATTTT. It encodes CSVELGVGSNQPQHF.

The chain couples TRBV10-3 to TRBJ1-1; 7 nucleotides agree with TRBD1. V trimming: 2 bases; J trimming: 5 bases; junction bases outside the gene matches: 8. The CDR3 is made up of 15 amino acids. The germline V gene has CDR1 ENHRY and CDR2 SYGVKD. The CDR3 sequence: CAISETNRGATEAFF. The CDR3 DNA sequence: TGTGCCATCAGTGAGACGAACAGGGGCGCGACTGAAGCTTTCTTT.

The chain joins TRBV24-1 to TRBJ2-1, with D perhaps TRBD2 (5 bases). The CDR3 spans 15 residues. Trimming pared 1 base from V and 0 bases from J, leaving 6 bases between. In germline, CDR1 is KGHDR, CDR2 SFDVKD. CDR3 loop: CATSDLSGSYNEQFF. The DNA of the CDR3 is TGTGCCACCAGTGATTTAAGCGGCTCCTACAATGAGCAGTTCTTC.

The V gene is TRBV6-1, the J gene TRBJ2-7; perhaps TRBD2 as D (7 bases). The CDR3 runs 13 residues. CDR1 is MNHNS and CDR2 is SASEGT in the germline V gene. V was shortened by 3 bases and J by 9 bases, with 15 bases between the two germline ends. The DNA of the CDR3 is TGTGCCAGCAGTGACCCGGGGGGCCCAGTGCAGTACTTC. It specifies CASSDPGGPVQYF.

V gene TRBV5-1 combines with J gene TRBJ2-3, with TRBD2 matching 9 bases. The CDR3 spans 15 residues. Trimming removed 0 bases from V and 6 bases from J; junction bases left unmatched: 5. The germline V gene has CDR1 SGHRS and CDR2 YFSETQ. As DNA, the CDR3 is TGCGCCAGCAGCTTGGGGCGGGGGGGAGGTGATACGCAGTATTTT. Amino acid sequence: CASSLGRGGGDTQYF.

This sequence joins TRBV7-9 and TRBJ2-6; no reliable D call. The CDR3 has 15 amino acids. Trimming stripped 7 bases from V and 3 bases from J, with 13 bases between. The germline CDR1 and CDR2 sequences are SEHNR and FQNEAQ (reference sequence). CDR3 protein: CASTATQVGANVLTF. The CDR3 DNA sequence: TGTGCCAGCACCGCGACACAAGTTGGGGCCAACGTCCTGACTTTC.

This rearrangement joins TRBV11-2 to TRBJ1-6, with D possibly matching TRBD1 (5 bases). The CDR3 covers 15 residues. V lost 0 bases to trimming and J lost 6 bases, with 9 bases between them. In germline, CDR1 is SGHAT, CDR2 FQNNGV. CDR3 in amino acids: CASSLEVTANSPLHF. The CDR3 nucleotides are TGTGCCAGCAGCTTAGAAGTGACAGCTAATTCACCCCTCCACTTT.

This chain connects TRBV2 to TRBJ1-5, with TRBD1 matching over 8 bases. Germline-derived CDR1 and CDR2 are SNHLY and FYNNEI. V dropped 6 bases and J dropped 6; count of bases not matched to a gene: 7. This CDR3 region has 14 residues. CDR3 in amino acids: CASRGDRGGQPQHF. CDR3 sequence (DNA): TGTGCCAGCAGGGGAGACAGGGGAGGTCAGCCCCAGCATTTT.

The chain joins TRBV3-1 (or the pseudogene TRBV3-2) to TRBJ2-2; D might be TRBD2 (6 bases). Trimming pared 1 base from V and 3 bases from J, leaving 15 bases between. CDR3 length equals 17 residues. Per the germline V gene, CDR1 is LGHDT and CDR2 is YNNKEL (reference sequence). DNA for the CDR3: TGTGCCAGCAGCCAAGCGGGTCGGGGGTCCTACACCGGGGAGCTGTTTTTT. The encoded protein is CASSQAGRGSYTGELFF.

The chain employs TRBV7-9 and TRBJ1-4; perhaps TRBD1 as D (6 bases). Trimming shortened V by 5 bases and J by 0 bases, and 13 bases separated the two germline ends. The CDR3 consists of 16 residues. In germline, CDR1 is SEHNR, CDR2 FQNEAQ (reference sequence). This CDR3 is CASSATEGATNEKLFF. CDR3 DNA sequence: TGTGCCAGCAGCGCTACTGAGGGGGCAACTAATGAAAAACTGTTTTTT.

CDR3 region: CASSPNFYNEQFF. CDR3 nucleotides: TGTGCCAGCAGCCCGAACTTCTACAATGAGCAGTTCTTC. V gene TRBV7-3 combines with J gene TRBJ2-1; D call uncertain. Germline-derived CDR1 and CDR2 are SGHTA and FQGTGA. The V gene lost 5 bases and the J gene lost 3 bases, with 8 bases spanning the gap. This CDR3 is 13 amino acids long.

This clone was observed a handful of times. J is TRBJ2-6 and V is TRBV4-1; the match to TRBD2 covers 8 bases. This CDR3 comprises 17 residues. Germline V CDR1 and CDR2: MGHRA, YSYEKL. V was pared by 3 bases and J by 3 bases, with 7 bases of the junction left unmatched. The CDR3 reads CASSHPGRDGGANVLTF. DNA for the CDR3: TGCGCCAGCAGCCACCCCGGGAGGGATGGTGGGGCCAACGTCCTGACTTTC.

This clone has a single count. V is TRBV4-3 and J is TRBJ2-1; 7 bases fit TRBD2. V dropped 0 bases and J dropped 6; count of bases not matched to a gene: 8. Germline V gene data show CDR1 as LGHNA and CDR2 as YSLEER. The CDR3 spans 16 residues. In DNA, the CDR3 is TGCGCCAGCAGCCAAGACCCGGGGGGTCCCCTCAATGAGCAGTTCTTC. Its translation is CASSQDPGGPLNEQFF.

The V call is TRBV29-1, the J call TRBJ1-6; D uncertain. Germline CDR1 and CDR2: SQVTM and ANQGSEA. CDR3 length: 14 amino acids. V was pared by 4 bases and J by 10 bases, with 17 bases between. This chain's CDR3 is CSVATRREGSPLHF. CDR3 nucleotide sequence: TGCAGCGTTGCGACCCGACGGGAGGGATCACCCCTCCACTTT.

V gene TRBV18 combines with J gene TRBJ1-1, with 12 nucleotides matching TRBD1. The CDR3 is 16 amino acids. Germline-derived CDR1 and CDR2 are KGHSH and LQKENI. V gave up 3 bases and J gave up 4 bases; unmatched junction bases: 6. The CDR3 DNA follows: TGTGCCAGCTCACCGGTGGCGGGACAGGGGGCCACTGAAGCTTTCTTT. Its protein is CASSPVAGQGATEAFF.